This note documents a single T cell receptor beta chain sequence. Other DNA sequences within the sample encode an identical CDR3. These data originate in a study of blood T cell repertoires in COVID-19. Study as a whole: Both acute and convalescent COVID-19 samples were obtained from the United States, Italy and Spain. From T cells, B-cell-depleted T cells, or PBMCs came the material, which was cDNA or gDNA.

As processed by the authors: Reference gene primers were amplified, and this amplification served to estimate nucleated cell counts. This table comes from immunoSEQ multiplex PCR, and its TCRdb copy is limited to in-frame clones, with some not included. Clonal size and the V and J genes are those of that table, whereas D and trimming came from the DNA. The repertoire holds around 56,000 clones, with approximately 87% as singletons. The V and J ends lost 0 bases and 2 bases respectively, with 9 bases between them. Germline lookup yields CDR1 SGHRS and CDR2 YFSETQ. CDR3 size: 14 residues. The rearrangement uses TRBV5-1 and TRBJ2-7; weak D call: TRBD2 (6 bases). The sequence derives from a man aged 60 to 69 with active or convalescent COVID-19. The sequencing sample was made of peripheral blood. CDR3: CASSLEEGPYEQYF. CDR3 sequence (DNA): TGCGCCAGCAGCTTGGAGGAGGGACCCTACGAGCAGTACTTC. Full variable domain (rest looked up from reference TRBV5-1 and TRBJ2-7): KAGVTQTPRYLIKTRGQQVTLSCSPISGHRSVSWYQQTPGQGLQFLFEYFSETQRNKGNFPGRFSGRQFSNSRSEMNVSTLELGDSALYLCASSLEEGPYEQYFGPGTRLTVT.